The rows below give T cell receptor beta chains drawn from one sample of a study of blood T cell repertoires in COVID-19. Method: immunoSEQ multiplex PCR; TCRdb's copy keeps in-frame clones and lacks some. The sample holds approximately 300,000 clones, over 75% seen once. Sequenced: PBMCs or T cells enriched from blood (not recorded which). The receptors shown here come from a woman between 18 and 29 years old who had recovered from COVID-19. CDR3s include the opening cysteine and the closing phenylalanine or tryptophan. D genes are given only for firm matches. Rows give clone size only sometimes, using once, few, many, or a class for an expanded clone.

CDR3,DNA,D,J,V,size,length
CASSEWASGSGIQYF,TGTGCCAGCAGTGAATGGGCTAGCGGGAGTGGCATTCAGTACTTC,TRBD2,TRBJ2-4,TRBV6-1,NA,15
CASSSTGHTNTEAFF,TGCGCCAGCAGCTCGACGGGACACACGAACACTGAAGCTTTCTTT,NA,TRBJ1-1,TRBV5-1,NA,15
CASRSSNEKLFF,TGTGCCAGCAGGTCGTCTAATGAAAAACTGTTTTTT,NA,TRBJ1-4,TRBV3-1/TRBV3-2,once,12
CASSKWGHEEDSNQPQHF,TGTGCCAGCAGCAAATGGGGACACGAGGAAGATAGCAATCAGCCCCAGCATTTT,NA,TRBJ1-5,TRBV21-1,NA,18
CASSPGQLGYTF,TGTGCCAGCAGCCCGGGACAGCTTGGCTACACCTTC,TRBD1,TRBJ1-2,TRBV3-1/TRBV3-2,NA,12
CAWASGTGRGYTF,TGTGCCTGGGCCTCCGGGACAGGGCGTGGCTACACCTTC,TRBD1,TRBJ1-2,TRBV30,NA,13
CASSLVRGGEKLFF,TGTGCCAGCAGCTTAGTACGGGGTGGAGAAAAACTGTTTTTT,NA,TRBJ1-4,TRBV7-9,NA,14
CAIGATGANVLTF,TGTGCCATCGGGGCGACTGGGGCCAACGTCCTGACTTTC,NA,TRBJ2-6,TRBV10-3,NA,13
CASSSGTKETQYF,TGTGCCAGCAGCTCCGGGACTAAAGAGACCCAGTACTTC,TRBD2,TRBJ2-5,TRBV7-9,NA,13
CASSVDRQGNEKLFF,TGTGCCAGCAGCGTAGATCGACAGGGTAATGAAAAACTGTTTTTT,TRBD1,TRBJ1-4,TRBV9,NA,15
CASSSGTGGDTNQPQHF,TGTGCCAGCAGCTCGGGGACAGGGGGCGATACCAATCAGCCCCAGCATTTT,TRBD1,TRBJ1-5,TRBV7-2,NA,17
CASSLQSGTVYEQYF,TGCGCCAGCAGCTTACAGTCCGGAACCGTCTACGAGCAGTACTTC,NA,TRBJ2-7,TRBV5-1,NA,15
CASSRPFPEGEQFF,TGTGCCAGCAGCCGCCCCTTCCCGGAGGGTGAGCAGTTCTTC,NA,TRBJ2-1,TRBV7-8,NA,14
CASRSFIGTGEETQYF,TGTGCCAGCAGAAGCTTTATCGGGACAGGGGAAGAGACCCAGTACTTC,TRBD1,TRBJ2-5,TRBV11-2,NA,16
CASSYMTPYGYTF,TGTGCCAGCAGCTACATGACACCCTATGGCTACACCTTC,NA,TRBJ1-2,TRBV7-9,once,13
CASRPRGANTGELFF,TGTGCCAGCAGACCCCGGGGAGCGAACACCGGGGAGCTGTTTTTT,NA,TRBJ2-2,TRBV13,NA,15
CASSQLTDSEATEAFF,TGCGCCAGCAGCCAACTAACCGACAGCGAAGCCACTGAAGCTTTCTTT,NA,TRBJ1-1,TRBV4-1,NA,16
CASSGGVNQPQHF,TGTGCCAGCAGCGGGGGGGTGAATCAGCCCCAGCATTTT,NA,TRBJ1-5,TRBV7-3,NA,13
CASSIGYAHTEAFF,TGTGCCAGTAGTATCGGGTATGCGCACACTGAAGCTTTCTTT,NA,TRBJ1-1,TRBV19,NA,14
CASSPGRGSYEQYF,TGTGCCAGCAGCCCCGGGAGGGGCTCCTACGAGCAGTACTTC,TRBD2,TRBJ2-7,TRBV7-8,few,14
CASSSGHDTEAFF,TGTGCCAGCAGCTCCGGTCACGACACTGAAGCTTTCTTT,NA,TRBJ1-1,TRBV5-4,few,13
CAWSSSGNNEQFF,TGTGCCTGGAGTAGTAGCGGGAACAATGAGCAGTTCTTC,TRBD2,TRBJ2-1,TRBV30,NA,13
CASSAIWTSVTDTQYF,TGTGCCAGCAGCGCAATTTGGACTAGCGTCACAGATACGCAGTATTTT,TRBD2,TRBJ2-3,TRBV9,NA,16
CASSLSAGVGNQPQHF,TGTGCCAGCAGTTTATCGGCGGGGGTCGGCAATCAGCCCCAGCATTTT,NA,TRBJ1-5,TRBV27,NA,16
CAISDPGQGSTYEQYF,TGTGCCATCAGTGACCCGGGACAGGGCTCCACCTACGAGCAGTACTTC,TRBD1,TRBJ2-7,TRBV10-3,NA,16
CASSQDNTGLTGELFF,TGTGCCAGCAGCCAAGATAATACAGGGCTCACCGGGGAGCTGTTTTTT,NA,TRBJ2-2,TRBV4-2,once,16
CASSSGQLANTGELFF,TGCGCCAGCAGCTCTGGACAACTCGCGAACACCGGGGAGCTGTTTTTT,NA,TRBJ2-2,TRBV5-1,NA,16
CASRGTRGENGYTF,TGTGCCAGTAGGGGAACCCGGGGGGAAAATGGCTACACCTTC,NA,TRBJ1-2,TRBV19,NA,14
CASSLVDTDTGELFF,TGTGCCAGCAGCTTAGTGGATACAGACACCGGGGAGCTGTTTTTT,NA,TRBJ2-2,TRBV11-1,few,15
CASSQEESNQPQHF,TGCGCCAGCAGCCAAGAGGAGAGCAATCAGCCCCAGCATTTT,NA,TRBJ1-5,TRBV4-1,few,14
CSAVGQGTAFF,TGCAGTGCTGTCGGACAGGGGACAGCTTTCTTT,TRBD1,TRBJ1-1,TRBV20-1,NA,11
CAISESGGANYGYTF,TGTGCCATCAGTGAGTCGGGGGGGGCTAACTATGGCTACACCTTC,NA,TRBJ1-2,TRBV10-3,NA,15
CASSFTGGGEQFF,TGTGCCAGCAGCTTCACAGGGGGCGGTGAGCAGTTCTTC,TRBD1,TRBJ2-1,TRBV5-4,NA,13
CASGSYRENEKLFF,TGTGCCAGCGGCTCGTACAGGGAAAATGAAAAACTGTTTTTT,NA,TRBJ1-4,TRBV27,NA,14
CASSIASVQGNAEAFF,TGTGCCAGTAGTATCGCGTCAGTTCAGGGGAATGCTGAAGCTTTCTTT,NA,TRBJ1-1,TRBV19,NA,16
CASSSEVASEQFF,TGTGCCAGCAGTTCCGAGGTCGCCAGTGAGCAGTTCTTC,NA,TRBJ2-1,TRBV2,NA,13
CASSPYRGSGNTIYF,TGTGCCAGCAGCCCGTACAGGGGGTCTGGAAACACCATATATTTT,TRBD1,TRBJ1-3,TRBV7-2,few,15
CASSLSLVREQYF,TGTGCCAGCAGCTTATCCCTAGTACGGGAGCAGTACTTC,NA,TRBJ2-7,TRBV13,few,13
CASSLGPGLAGWDYEQYF,TGCGCCAGCAGCTTGGGGCCGGGACTAGCGGGGTGGGACTACGAGCAGTACTTC,TRBD2,TRBJ2-7,TRBV5-1,NA,18
CASSRRQGGEQFF,TGTGCCAGCAGCCGAAGACAGGGGGGTGAGCAGTTCTTC,TRBD1,TRBJ2-1,TRBV14,NA,13
CASSGGREGSYNEQFF,TGTGCCAGCAGTGGAGGCAGGGAGGGGTCCTACAATGAGCAGTTCTTC,TRBD2,TRBJ2-1,TRBV6-1,NA,16
CASSKQDRGPVNEKLFF,TGTGCCAGCAGCAAACAGGACAGGGGGCCTGTTAATGAAAAACTGTTTTTT,TRBD1,TRBJ1-4,TRBV7-9,NA,17
CAWSPSGTEIYNSPLHF,TGTGCCTGGAGCCCCTCCGGGACAGAAATTTATAATTCACCCCTCCACTTT,TRBD1,TRBJ1-6,TRBV30,NA,17
CAWSADRPPNSPLHF,TGTGCCTGGAGCGCAGACAGGCCCCCGAATTCACCCCTCCACTTT,NA,TRBJ1-6,TRBV30,NA,15
CASSAGETYEQYF,TGTGCCAGCAGCGCCGGGGAAACCTACGAGCAGTACTTC,NA,TRBJ2-7,TRBV6-5,NA,13
CASSNRQVAGETDEQYF,TGTGCCAGCAGCAACAGACAGGTAGCGGGAGAAACGGACGAGCAGTACTTC,TRBD2,TRBJ2-7,TRBV3-1/TRBV3-2,once,17
CASQGFSNQPQHF,TGTGCCAGCCAGGGGTTTAGCAATCAGCCCCAGCATTTT,NA,TRBJ1-5,TRBV28,NA,13
CASSTRTGLGTEAFF,TGTGCCAGCAGCACCCGGACAGGGTTGGGGACTGAAGCTTTCTTT,TRBD1,TRBJ1-1,TRBV11-2,NA,15
CASSIPGRLAGNTIYF,TGTGCCAGTAGTATACCGGGGAGACTGGCTGGAAACACCATATATTTT,NA,TRBJ1-3,TRBV19,NA,16
CSASHGRGLGQETQYF,TGCAGTGCTAGTCACGGGAGGGGGTTGGGGCAAGAGACCCAGTACTTC,TRBD2,TRBJ2-5,TRBV20-1,NA,16
CAWSTRGYGYTF,TGTGCCTGGAGTACCCGGGGCTATGGCTACACCTTC,NA,TRBJ1-2,TRBV30,NA,12
CASSLGTRSYNEQFF,TGCGCCAGCAGCTTAGGGACACGCTCCTACAATGAGCAGTTCTTC,NA,TRBJ2-1,TRBV5-1,once,15
CASSTGQGVGSPLHF,TGTGCCAGCAGCACAGGACAGGGTGTAGGGTCACCCCTCCACTTT,TRBD1,TRBJ1-6,TRBV5-4,NA,15
CASSESPDRVTDTQYF,TGTGCCAGCAGTGAATCTCCGGACAGGGTGACAGATACGCAGTATTTT,TRBD1,TRBJ2-3,TRBV6-1,NA,16
CAWSRDSPYEQYF,TGTGCCTGGAGCCGGGACAGCCCCTACGAGCAGTACTTC,TRBD1,TRBJ2-7,TRBV30,NA,13